The T cell receptor (beta chain) under discussion was sequenced for a study of cytomegalovirus exposure and HLA in healthy donors. As regards this clone: Its target is unknown.

CDR3 length: 16 residues. Unmatched junction bases numbered 7, after V lost 4 bases and J lost 4 bases. Germline V lookup: CDR1 LGHNA, CDR2 YNFKEQ. Vbeta (60) and Jbeta (13) primers were used in the PCR. Generated by immunoSEQ multiplex PCR, the TCRdb table keeps only in-frame clones and is missing some. There are about 110,000 clones in the sample; approximately 70% occur only once, and approximately 3.8% lies in the top ten. Study-wide results and limits: Later, an analysis showed that TCR beta chains associated with HLA were more clonally expanded than others that were equally common.

This sequence joins TRBV4-2 and TRBJ2-3; TRBD2 aligns across 11 bases. The receptor's source is a man aged 25 to 40 in good health and CMV-seropositive. Sequencing input: PBMCs. CDR3 region: CASSPGTSGNADTQYF. The DNA for the CDR3 is TGTGCCAGCAGCCCCGGGACTAGCGGTAACGCAGATACGCAGTATTTT.